This TCR beta chain stems from a study of shared clonotypes between healthy human individuals. Study outcomes and limitations: Shared clonotypes across all four donors exceeded non-shared ones in generation probability. Clonotype sharing across a handful of donors was observed for about 5.2% of naive CD4 clonotypes. In general, naive subsets displayed greater estimated richness than memory subsets did.

It was CD45RO-negative cells, positively selected for CCR7, that made up naive CD8 cells, with terminally differentiated effector memory CD45RA+ cells excluded. Concerning this clone: Antigen unknown.

Tens of thousands of T cell genomes, or about 190 ng DNA, went into the sorted-subset replicate PCRs. Libraries were prepared by immunoSEQ multiplex PCR; TCRdb keeps only in-frame clonotypes and omits some of them. In the table there are around 620,000 clones, approximately 95% of which are singletons. The sequence was obtained from a woman in her twenties or thirties in good health. The sample was naive CD8+ T cells sorted from blood.

In DNA, the CDR3 is TGTGCCACCTCCTGGCCGGGGGGCCCCTACGAGCAGTACTTC. Protein product: CATSWPGGPYEQYF. The chain links TRBV19 to TRBJ2-5; possibly TRBD2 for D (7 bases). The DNA end lines up better with TRBJ2-7; the J call may be wrong. The CDR3 has 14 residues. CDR1 LNHDA and CDR2 SQIVND come from the germline V gene (reference sequence).